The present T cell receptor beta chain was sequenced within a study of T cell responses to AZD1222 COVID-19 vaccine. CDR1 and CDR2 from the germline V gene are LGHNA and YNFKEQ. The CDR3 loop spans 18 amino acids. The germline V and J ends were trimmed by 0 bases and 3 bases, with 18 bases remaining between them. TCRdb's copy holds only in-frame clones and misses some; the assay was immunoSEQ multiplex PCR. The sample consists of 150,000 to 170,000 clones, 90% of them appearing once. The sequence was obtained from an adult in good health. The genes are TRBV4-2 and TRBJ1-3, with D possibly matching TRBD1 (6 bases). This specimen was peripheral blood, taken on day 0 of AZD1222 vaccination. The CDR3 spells CASSQEGVGASVGNTIYF. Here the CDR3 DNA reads TGTGCCAGCAGCCAAGAAGGCGTGGGGGCGTCGGTTGGAAACACCATATATTTT.